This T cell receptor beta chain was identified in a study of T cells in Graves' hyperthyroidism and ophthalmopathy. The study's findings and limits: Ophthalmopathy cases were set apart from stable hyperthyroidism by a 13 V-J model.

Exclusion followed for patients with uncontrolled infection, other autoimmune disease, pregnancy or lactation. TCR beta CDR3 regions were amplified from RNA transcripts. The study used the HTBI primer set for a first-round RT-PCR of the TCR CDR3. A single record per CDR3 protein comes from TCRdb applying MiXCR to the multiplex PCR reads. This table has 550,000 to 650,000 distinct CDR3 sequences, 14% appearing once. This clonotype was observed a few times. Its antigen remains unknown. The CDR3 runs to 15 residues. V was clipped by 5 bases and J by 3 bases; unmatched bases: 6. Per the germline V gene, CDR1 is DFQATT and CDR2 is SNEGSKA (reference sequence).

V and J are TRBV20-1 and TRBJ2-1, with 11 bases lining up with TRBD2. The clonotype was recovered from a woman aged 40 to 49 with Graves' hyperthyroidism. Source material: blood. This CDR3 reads CSAGGLAGNYNEQFF. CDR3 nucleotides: TGCAGTGCTGGTGGACTAGCGGGTAACTACAATGAGCAGTTCTTC.